Listed below are T cell receptor beta chains from one sample, sequenced in a study of CXCR3-negative and CXCR3-positive naive CD8 T cells. TCRdb processed the 5' RACE reads again and assigns one entry to each CDR3 protein, with no DNA. This repertoire comprises some 68,000 distinct CDR3 sequences; its ten largest clones make up around 5%. Sequenced input: naive CXCR3+ CD8+ T cells from blood. The receptor set was obtained from a human donor in good health. Some clones in this sample may be carry-over from other donors' samples. CDR3s include the opening cysteine and the closing phenylalanine or tryptophan. Not all rows give a size; the values are once, few, many and, for expanded clones, a class.

v_gene	j_gene	abundance	CDR3aa
TRBV29-1	TRBJ2-1	medium-sized	CSVDAGQNYNNEQFF
TRBV7-9	TRBJ2-3	-	CASSQPTAGGPGDTQYF
TRBV4-3	TRBJ2-3	-	CASSQDLAGLTDTQYF
TRBV27	TRBJ2-7	medium-sized	CASSLPGDEQYF
TRBV7-9	TRBJ2-7	medium-sized	CASSLVLAAAYEQYF
TRBV5-1	TRBJ2-7	-	CASRGEPWDEQYF
TRBV18	TRBJ1-2	-	CASSPETRGQGYTF
TRBV13	TRBJ2-3	-	CASSLGMGGVTDTQYF
TRBV15	TRBJ1-5	-	CATSREGGGQPQHF
TRBV14	TRBJ2-7	-	CASSHIGYEQYF
TRBV6-1	TRBJ1-5	-	CASSEFSLNQPQHF
TRBV29-1	TRBJ2-1	-	CSVEGRGGSSYNEQFF
TRBV27	TRBJ2-7	-	CASNPTGSSYEQYF
TRBV7-6	TRBJ2-1	-	CASSFRWDSYNEQFF
TRBV29-1	TRBJ2-7	-	CSVASGSFNEQYF
TRBV6-1	TRBJ1-5	-	CASSEARLGSLQPQHF
TRBV10-3	TRBJ2-1	-	CAISEGLTETGEQFF
TRBV15	TRBJ2-5	-	CATSPRTGRETQYF
TRBV7-9	TRBJ2-1	-	CASSLETSYEQFF
TRBV11-2	TRBJ2-5	-	CASSYHQAGRETQYF
TRBV6-5	TRBJ2-1	-	CASSNSASGVYNEQFF
TRBV29-1	TRBJ2-1	-	CSAVLHNEQFF
TRBV20-1	TRBJ1-1	-	CSAGNGQMNTEAFF
TRBV19	TRBJ1-1	-	CASSISTNTEAFF
TRBV4-2	TRBJ1-6	-	CASRLAGTYNSPLHF
TRBV29-1	TRBJ2-7	-	CSVAGTSVSSSYEQYF
TRBV5-1	TRBJ2-5	-	CASSLGQEEETQYF